This TCR beta chain was identified during a study of shared T cell receptors in the human thymus. CDR3 length: 16 amino acids. Between the trimmed V and J ends, which lost 6 bases and 5 bases, there was a span of 20 bases. The V gene's germline CDR1 is MNHEY and CDR2 SMNVEV (reference sequence). Measured with immunoSEQ multiplex PCR; TCRdb has only the in-frame clones, and not every one. This sample yields approximately 730,000 clones, of which 80% to 90% are seen a single time; more than 0.01% belongs to the top ten. These same data were also listed under a study on human thymus T cells. Per that paper: What related research reported was that thymic repertoires overlapped highly among unrelated individuals.

The chain joins TRBV27 to TRBJ2-1; TRBD1 is a possible D gene (6 bases). Sequencing used thymocytes. The TCR was taken from a girl less than two years old with a congenital heart defect. Here the CDR3 reads CASRPPDRRRNNEQFF. CDR3 DNA sequence: TGTGCCAGCAGACCTCCCGACAGGCGGCGGAACAATGAGCAGTTCTTC.